These T cell receptor beta chains were read from a single sample in a study. Each CDR3 protein gets one entry after TCRdb re-called the RT-PCR reads with MiXCR. Among about 680,000 distinct CDR3 sequences, more than 13% were seen once, and the ten largest hold about 3.6%. Material for sequencing was memory CD4+ T cells from blood. Source of these receptors: a female donor in good health, serving as a healthy control. Both conserved end residues are part of each CDR3. Fields, in order: CDR3 protein, CDR3 DNA, J gene, clone size, V gene, D gene. D genes are given only for firm matches. A clone size is listed for some rows: how often the clone was seen (once, few, many), or a class if it is expanded.

CDR3 protein: CAVAGVGETQYF; CDR3 DNA: TGTGCCGTAGCGGGAGTGGGAGAGACCCAGTACTTC; J gene: TRBJ2-5; clone size: few; V gene: TRBV7-9; D gene: TRBD2
CDR3 protein: CASSTGQSEETQYF; CDR3 DNA: TGCGCCAGCAGCACGGGACAGTCGGAAGAGACCCAGTACTTC; J gene: TRBJ2-5; clone size: few; V gene: TRBV5-1; D gene: TRBD1
CDR3 protein: CASSPGSWAKNTGELFF; CDR3 DNA: TGTGCCAGCAGCCCGGGCTCTTGGGCTAAGAACACCGGGGAGCTGTTTTTT; J gene: TRBJ2-2; clone size: many; V gene: TRBV11-1; D gene: .
CDR3 protein: CASTRGDYEQYF; CDR3 DNA: TGTGCCAGCACAAGGGGTGACTACGAGCAGTACTTC; J gene: TRBJ2-7; clone size: few; V gene: TRBV12-3/TRBV12-4; D gene: .
CDR3 protein: CASSQSTIQYF; CDR3 DNA: TGTGCCAGCAGCCAATCAACTATTCAGTACTTC; J gene: TRBJ2-4; clone size: few; V gene: TRBV3-1; D gene: .
CDR3 protein: CASSVRAGGNEQYF; CDR3 DNA: TGTGCCAGCAGTGTGCGAGCGGGAGGAAACGAGCAGTACTTC; J gene: TRBJ2-7; clone size: many; V gene: TRBV6-4; D gene: TRBD2
CDR3 protein: CASARQGASGGANVLTF; CDR3 DNA: TGTGCCAGCGCAAGGCAGGGGGCAAGTGGAGGGGCCAACGTCCTGACTTTC; J gene: TRBJ2-6; clone size: .; V gene: TRBV7-2; D gene: TRBD1
CDR3 protein: CSARQTSGQETQYF; CDR3 DNA: TGCAGTGCTCGACAGACTAGCGGACAAGAGACCCAGTACTTC; J gene: TRBJ2-5; clone size: .; V gene: TRBV20-1; D gene: TRBD2
CDR3 protein: CASSLKAGGFYEQYF; CDR3 DNA: TGTGCTAGCAGCTTAAAGGCAGGGGGCTTCTACGAGCAGTACTTC; J gene: TRBJ2-7; clone size: few; V gene: TRBV7-7; D gene: TRBD1
CDR3 protein: CASSLVHHRGNQPQHF; CDR3 DNA: TGCGCCAGCAGCTTGGTTCATCACCGGGGCAATCAGCCCCAGCATTTT; J gene: TRBJ1-5; clone size: many; V gene: TRBV5-1; D gene: .
CDR3 protein: CASRQTTLGYTF; CDR3 DNA: TGTGCCAGCCGCCAGACCACGTTAGGCTACACCTTC; J gene: TRBJ1-2; clone size: .; V gene: TRBV2; D gene: .
CDR3 protein: CASSSNGDRGNTIYF; CDR3 DNA: TGTGCCAGCAGCTCAAACGGGGACAGGGGAAACACCATATATTTT; J gene: TRBJ1-3; clone size: few; V gene: TRBV9; D gene: TRBD1
CDR3 protein: CASSWSTSGQETQYF; CDR3 DNA: TGTGCCAGCAGCTGGTCGACTAGCGGTCAAGAGACCCAGTACTTC; J gene: TRBJ2-5; clone size: .; V gene: TRBV11-2; D gene: TRBD2
CDR3 protein: CASSLPGQQFF; CDR3 DNA: TGTGCCAGCAGCCTGCCGGGACAGCAGTTCTTC; J gene: TRBJ2-1; clone size: .; V gene: TRBV3-1; D gene: .
CDR3 protein: CASSPRLVSYNEQFF; CDR3 DNA: TGTGCCAGCAGCCCTAGACTAGTCTCCTACAATGAGCAGTTCTTC; J gene: TRBJ2-1; clone size: many; V gene: TRBV5-6; D gene: .
CDR3 protein: CASSSSKTVPFHF; CDR3 DNA: TGTGCCAGCAGCTCGTCTAAGACAGTCCCCTTCCACTTT; J gene: TRBJ1-6; clone size: .; V gene: TRBV7-2; D gene: .
CDR3 protein: CAWTSADTQYF; CDR3 DNA: TGTGCCTGGACTAGCGCAGATACGCAGTATTTT; J gene: TRBJ2-3; clone size: few; V gene: TRBV30; D gene: .
CDR3 protein: CSAREVGVQETQYF; CDR3 DNA: TGCAGTGCTAGAGAGGTCGGAGTCCAAGAGACCCAGTACTTC; J gene: TRBJ2-5; clone size: many; V gene: TRBV20-1; D gene: .
CDR3 protein: CASSPVGIPDTQYF; CDR3 DNA: TGCGCCAGCAGCCCCGTGGGCATCCCAGATACGCAGTATTTT; J gene: TRBJ2-3; clone size: .; V gene: TRBV4-3; D gene: .
CDR3 protein: CASSSGSREPQHF; CDR3 DNA: TGTGCCAGCAGTTCAGGGTCGAGGGAGCCCCAGCATTTT; J gene: TRBJ1-5; clone size: .; V gene: TRBV28; D gene: .
CDR3 protein: CASSPGQGLGGYTF; CDR3 DNA: TGTGCCAGCAGCCCCGGACAGGGATTAGGTGGCTACACCTTC; J gene: TRBJ1-2; clone size: .; V gene: TRBV12-3/TRBV12-4; D gene: TRBD1
CDR3 protein: CASSQDSRGGQPQHF; CDR3 DNA: TGCGCCAGCAGCCAAGATAGCAGGGGAGGACAGCCCCAGCATTTT; J gene: TRBJ1-5; clone size: few; V gene: TRBV4-1; D gene: .
CDR3 protein: CASGPGGVGHEQFF; CDR3 DNA: TGTGCTAGTGGCCCGGGGGGGGTTGGCCATGAGCAGTTCTTC; J gene: TRBJ2-1; clone size: .; V gene: TRBV12-5; D gene: TRBD2
CDR3 protein: CASSDPGASYEQYF; CDR3 DNA: TGTGCCAGCAGTGACCCTGGGGCCTCCTACGAGCAGTACTTC; J gene: TRBJ2-7; clone size: few; V gene: TRBV6-1; D gene: .
CDR3 protein: CSARGDVYEQYF; CDR3 DNA: TGCAGTGCTAGAGGGGACGTCTACGAGCAGTACTTC; J gene: TRBJ2-7; clone size: .; V gene: TRBV20-1; D gene: .
CDR3 protein: CASSPAGTGTQYF; CDR3 DNA: TGTGCCAGCAGCCCAGCGGGGACGGGGACCCAGTACTTC; J gene: TRBJ2-5; clone size: .; V gene: TRBV7-7; D gene: TRBD2
CDR3 protein: CSARGRRNTGELFF; CDR3 DNA: TGCAGTGCCCGCGGGAGACGAAACACCGGGGAGCTGTTTTTT; J gene: TRBJ2-2; clone size: many; V gene: TRBV29-1; D gene: TRBD2
CDR3 protein: CAISESGTDEKLFF; CDR3 DNA: TGTGCCATCAGTGAGTCAGGGACAGATGAAAAACTGTTTTTT; J gene: TRBJ1-4; clone size: few; V gene: TRBV10-3; D gene: TRBD1
CDR3 protein: CASRARDSYSNQPQHF; CDR3 DNA: TGTGCCAGCAGAGCCCGGGACAGCTATAGCAATCAGCCCCAGCATTTT; J gene: TRBJ1-5; clone size: .; V gene: TRBV28; D gene: TRBD1
CDR3 protein: CSARPGGGITYEQYF; CDR3 DNA: TGCAGTGCCAGACCAGGAGGGGGGATTACCTACGAGCAGTACTTC; J gene: TRBJ2-7; clone size: .; V gene: TRBV20-1; D gene: .
CDR3 protein: CASSEQGLGNEQFF; CDR3 DNA: TGTGCCAGCAGTGAGCAGGGACTGGGGAATGAGCAGTTCTTC; J gene: TRBJ2-1; clone size: few; V gene: TRBV6-4; D gene: .
CDR3 protein: CSGTTSGRDGELFF; CDR3 DNA: TGCAGTGGGACGACTAGCGGGAGGGACGGGGAGCTGTTTTTT; J gene: TRBJ2-2; clone size: few; V gene: TRBV20-1; D gene: TRBD2
CDR3 protein: CASRPLGRKNTGELFF; CDR3 DNA: TGTGCCAGCAGACCTCTGGGGCGAAAGAACACCGGGGAGCTGTTTTTT; J gene: TRBJ2-2; clone size: few; V gene: TRBV6-2/TRBV6-3; D gene: .
CDR3 protein: CASKRQGIDEQYF; CDR3 DNA: TGTGCCAGTAAAAGACAGGGAATCGACGAGCAGTACTTC; J gene: TRBJ2-7; clone size: many; V gene: TRBV19; D gene: TRBD1
CDR3 protein: CASSPTGPRTYEQYF; CDR3 DNA: TGTGCCAGCAGCCCTACAGGGCCCCGGACCTACGAGCAGTACTTC; J gene: TRBJ2-7; clone size: few; V gene: TRBV13; D gene: .
CDR3 protein: CSAIKDRGAETQYF; CDR3 DNA: TGCAGTGCTATAAAGGACAGGGGTGCAGAGACCCAGTACTTC; J gene: TRBJ2-5; clone size: few; V gene: TRBV20-1; D gene: TRBD1
CDR3 protein: CASSSSGSGKNIQYF; CDR3 DNA: TGTGCCAGCAGCTCTAGCGGGAGCGGCAAAAACATTCAGTACTTC; J gene: TRBJ2-4; clone size: .; V gene: TRBV12-3/TRBV12-4; D gene: TRBD2
CDR3 protein: CSARFGGYGYTF; CDR3 DNA: TGCAGTGCTAGATTCGGGGGCTATGGCTACACCTTC; J gene: TRBJ1-2; clone size: .; V gene: TRBV20-1; D gene: .
CDR3 protein: CSLGTGHQPQHF; CDR3 DNA: TGCAGTTTAGGGACAGGGCATCAGCCCCAGCATTTT; J gene: TRBJ1-5; clone size: .; V gene: TRBV20-1; D gene: TRBD1
CDR3 protein: CATSREGDSPLHF; CDR3 DNA: TGTGCCACCAGCAGGGAAGGGGATTCACCCCTCCACTTT; J gene: TRBJ1-6; clone size: many; V gene: TRBV10-3; D gene: .
CDR3 protein: CASSLDGSPILAGVVYEQYF; CDR3 DNA: TGTGCCAGCAGCTTAGATGGAAGCCCGATACTAGCGGGAGTGGTCTACGAGCAGTACTTC; J gene: TRBJ2-7; clone size: .; V gene: TRBV11-2; D gene: TRBD2
CDR3 protein: CSASPGNTQYF; CDR3 DNA: TGCAGTGCTAGCCCTGGCAATACGCAGTATTTT; J gene: TRBJ2-3; clone size: .; V gene: TRBV20-1; D gene: .
CDR3 protein: CASGGEGSRYNSPLHF; CDR3 DNA: TGTGCCAGCGGGGGTGAGGGGAGCCGCTATAATTCACCCCTCCACTTT; J gene: TRBJ1-6; clone size: few; V gene: TRBV27; D gene: .
CDR3 protein: CASSKNRGGGTDTQYF; CDR3 DNA: TGTGCCAGCAGTAAGAACAGGGGTGGCGGAACAGATACGCAGTATTTT; J gene: TRBJ2-3; clone size: few; V gene: TRBV12-3/TRBV12-4; D gene: TRBD1
CDR3 protein: CASGGTYEQYF; CDR3 DNA: TGTGCGTCCGGGGGCACTTACGAGCAGTACTTC; J gene: TRBJ2-7; clone size: .; V gene: TRBV30; D gene: .
CDR3 protein: CATERSTDTQYF; CDR3 DNA: TGTGCCACCGAAAGAAGCACAGATACGCAGTATTTT; J gene: TRBJ2-3; clone size: few; V gene: TRBV28; D gene: .
CDR3 protein: CATSRDLQGGEQYF; CDR3 DNA: TGTGCCACCAGCAGAGATCTTCAGGGGGGCGAGCAGTACTTC; J gene: TRBJ2-7; clone size: many; V gene: TRBV15; D gene: .
CDR3 protein: CASSPLGAGGLSTQYF; CDR3 DNA: TGCGCCAGCAGCCCCCTGGGAGCGGGGGGCCTGAGTACGCAGTATTTT; J gene: TRBJ2-3; clone size: few; V gene: TRBV5-1; D gene: TRBD2
CDR3 protein: CASSTRTSGGANEQFF; CDR3 DNA: TGTGCCAGCAGTACCAGGACTAGCGGGGGGGCAAATGAGCAGTTCTTC; J gene: TRBJ2-1; clone size: .; V gene: TRBV28; D gene: TRBD2
CDR3 protein: CASSDRAQETQHF; CDR3 DNA: TGTGCCAGCAGCGACAGGGCCCAAGAGACCCAGCATTTT; J gene: TRBJ1-5; clone size: once; V gene: TRBV12-3/TRBV12-4; D gene: TRBD1
CDR3 protein: CASRDRETGELFF; CDR3 DNA: TGCGCCAGCAGGGACAGGGAGACCGGGGAGCTGTTTTTT; J gene: TRBJ2-2; clone size: many; V gene: TRBV5-1; D gene: TRBD1
CDR3 protein: CSAMGTSGSSYNEQFF; CDR3 DNA: TGCAGTGCTATGGGGACTAGCGGGAGTTCCTACAATGAGCAGTTCTTC; J gene: TRBJ2-1; clone size: few; V gene: TRBV20-1; D gene: TRBD2
CDR3 protein: CASSLDGSTGTDTQYF; CDR3 DNA: TGCGCCAGCAGCTTGGACGGGTCGACTGGCACAGATACGCAGTATTTT; J gene: TRBJ2-3; clone size: many; V gene: TRBV5-1; D gene: .